This TCR beta chain emerged from a study of blood T cell repertoires in COVID-19 (dated by TCRdb to 2018 to 2020). Describing the broader study: The collaborator samples originated in the United States, Italy and Spain and spanned the acute and convalescent phases of COVID-19. The sample metadata nearly always contained a de-identified subject ID, COVID-19 status, age in years and sex. The repertoires were released in a freely available public database intended as a resource for research on the immune response to SARS-CoV-2. The samples were drawn from two sources: the first 160 participants of the ongoing ImmuneRACE study, and some 1,300 subjects contributed by 6 global collaborators. The prospective study material was composed of cDNA or gDNA derived from T cells, B-cell-depleted T cells, or PBMCs. Subjects who had been exposed to COVID-19, were actively infected with it, or had recovered from it provided the deeply sampled blood TCRbeta repertoires that made up the dataset. Where available, HLA class I and class II types were taken from metadata supplied by the sample provider and were not determined by assay-based typing. On the study overall, not on this receptor specifically: The quantity of clinical and demographic metadata differed by source and by participant and was supplied without curation.

Enrolling through a virtual design, the prospective study's participants ranged in age from roughly 18 to 90 years and lived across some 22 United States geographic areas. To assign participants to cohorts, the prospective study relied on clinical history that participants themselves reported in a screening survey and a study questionnaire. For ImmuneRACE Cohort 3, a participant was defined as recovered based on two consecutive negative NP/OP PCR tests, clearance by a healthcare professional, or resolution of symptoms. In the prospective study, whole blood, serum and a nasopharyngeal or oropharyngeal swab were collected from each participant by mobile phlebotomists. Over an approximately 2-month period, participants in the prospective study had the option of providing additional blood draws and questionnaires. Blood samples from the prospective study were shipped frozen or at room temperature prior to DNA extraction.

As to this clone: It has no known antigen specificity. Per-base quality was not reported, and no clone a single base away is much larger than it.

As encoded in the germline V gene (reference sequence), CDR1 is LNHNV while CDR2 is YYDKDF. V sheds 1 base and J sheds 6 bases, leaving 13 bases between their ends. The CDR3 spans 15 residues, from the cysteine through the phenylalanine. Only the CDR3 DNA stays, 45 bases, in frame from base 1. TCRbeta CDR3 regions were amplified from genomic DNA using the immunoSEQ Assay, a bias-controlled multiplex PCR. Turning to the authors' computational methods: The number of nucleated cells in each sample was estimated by amplification of reference gene primers within the assay. To quantify the absolute abundance of each unique TCRbeta CDR3 rearrangement, sequence reads were collapsed and filtered. Productive Simpson clonality was computed per sample as the square root of Simpson's diversity index over productive rearrangements. TCRdb carries this immuneACCESS record with in-frame sequences only. Its versions omit some clonotypes, under half of them owing to an unresolved V gene in the studies checked, with the rest unexplained. The V and J calls and clone size come from that table; D and trimming were worked out from the DNA. This sample lists approximately 210,000 clones; roughly four fifths were detected once. The ten largest clones add up to roughly 15% of the sample.

The V and J genes are TRBV15 and TRBJ2-1; TRBD1 might be the D gene, on 7 matching bases. The sequence was obtained from a man aged 40-55 years who had recovered from COVID-19. Input material: PBMCs or T cells enriched from blood (not recorded which). The CDR3 protein sequence reads: CATSRGVQGGNEQFF. The nucleotide sequence reads TGTGCCACCAGCAGAGGAGTGCAGGGGGGCAATGAGCAGTTCTTC.